The 29 T cell receptor beta chains below were found in one sample sequenced in a study of T cell clonotyping in hematopoietic cell transplantation. Measured with immunoSEQ multiplex PCR; TCRdb has only the in-frame clones, and not every one. The sample yields roughly 12,000 clones, under 55% seen once. Sequencing was performed on peripheral blood mononuclear cells. The receptors were gathered from a man aged 45-65 years in good health. Some clones in this sample may be carry-over from other donors' samples.

In this sample, this clone turned up a few times. The genes are TRBV19 and TRBJ1-5, with 7 bases aligning to TRBD1. CDR3 length equals 15 residues. The V gene's germline CDR1 is LNHDA and CDR2 SQIVND (reference sequence). With 8 bases clipped from V and 4 bases from J, the junction kept 11 bases outside the gene matches. The CDR3 sequence: CASSQGLGGNQPQHF. Here the CDR3 DNA reads TGTGCCAGTTCACAGGGGCTCGGTGGGAATCAGCCCCAGCATTTT.

The chain recombines TRBV9 with TRBJ2-1, with 10 bases aligning to TRBD2. After removal of 0 bases from V and 8 bases from J, the junction contained 8 bases not matched to a gene. This CDR3 is 16 amino acids long. Germline V CDR1 and CDR2: SGDLS, YYNGEE. The CDR3 reads CASSVGPAGGRHEQFF. DNA of the CDR3: TGTGCCAGCAGCGTAGGCCCAGCGGGAGGGAGGCATGAGCAGTTCTTC.

The chain carries TRBV5-1 and TRBJ1-2, with TRBD1 as a possible D gene (5 bases). Germline CDR1 reads SGHRS; CDR2 reads YFSETQ. The ends were cut back, 0 bases at V and 6 bases at J, with 9 bases in the middle. This CDR3 has 13 residues. The CDR3 protein is CASSLAGVDGYTF. CDR3 nucleotide sequence: TGCGCCAGCAGCTTGGCGGGGGTAGATGGCTACACCTTC.

This clone has just one count. J is TRBJ2-7 and V is TRBV30; TRBD1 is a possible D gene (6 bases). This CDR3 has 12 amino acids. Germline CDR1 is GTSNPN and CDR2 is SVGIG (reference sequence). With 7 bases removed from V and 2 bases from J, the gap between germline ends came to 12 bases. CDR3 sequence: CASQTGAYEQYF. In DNA, the CDR3 is TGTGCCTCCCAGACAGGAGCCTACGAGCAGTACTTC.

This rearrangement joins TRBV14 to TRBJ1-2; D possibly corresponds to TRBD1 (5 bases). The V gene lost 4 bases and the J gene lost 5 bases, with 20 bases spanning the gap. The CDR3 totals 16 residues. Germline assignment: CDR1 SGHDN and CDR2 FVKESK. This chain's CDR3 is CASSLLHIGTIYGYTF. The CDR3 DNA reads TGTGCCAGCAGCCTACTGCACATAGGGACTATTTATGGCTACACCTTC.

CDR3 nucleotides: TGTGCCTGGGGGAGCTCCTACGAGCAGTACTTC. Its protein is CAWGSSYEQYF. J is TRBJ2-7 and V is TRBV30, with a possible D match to TRBD2 (5 bases). The germline V gene has CDR1 GTSNPN and CDR2 SVGIG (reference sequence). The CDR3 totals 11 residues. V was pared by 5 bases and J by 0 bases, with 5 bases between.

CDR3 sequence reads: CAWSAQTGEKLFF. CDR3 DNA: TGTGCCTGGAGTGCCCAGACAGGTGAAAAACTGTTTTTT. V gene TRBV30 combines with J gene TRBJ1-4, with D tentatively TRBD1 (6 bases). This CDR3 spans 13 amino acids. The germline V and J ends were trimmed by 1 base and 7 bases, with 10 bases remaining between them. Germline V gene lookup returns CDR1 GTSNPN and CDR2 SVGIG (reference sequence).

The chain links TRBV30 to TRBJ2-3; either TRBD1 or TRBD2 may supply D (7 bases each). This CDR3 has 13 residues. V was cut by 8 bases and J by 3 bases, with 15 bases left in between. From germline, CDR1 is GTSNPN and CDR2 SVGIG (reference sequence). The CDR3 protein is CALSGGGTDTQYF. In DNA, the CDR3 is TGTGCCCTTTCAGGGGGGGGGACAGATACGCAGTATTTT.

The chain combines TRBV29-1 with TRBJ2-7; 9 bases align to TRBD1. The CDR3 has 14 amino acids. The J segment lost 6 bases and the V segment lost 6 bases, leaving 12 bases of the junction unmatched. CDR1 and CDR2 from the germline V gene are SQVTM and ANQGSEA. The CDR3 protein is CSVGTGTGTGEQYF. CDR3 nucleotides: TGCAGCGTGGGGACCGGGACAGGGACGGGCGAGCAGTACTTC.

This clone appeared a few times. This CDR3 reads CASRSSDEQYF. For the CDR3, the DNA is TGTGCCAGCAGATCCAGCGACGAGCAGTACTTC. The rearrangement uses TRBV5-4 and TRBJ2-7, with unresolved D. Trimming pared 5 bases from V and 5 bases from J, leaving 8 bases between. CDR3 size: 11 residues. Germline CDR1 reads SGHNT; CDR2 reads YYREEE (reference sequence).

The chain employs TRBV29-1 and TRBJ1-4, with 11 bases matching TRBD1. This CDR3 has 13 amino acids. J gave up 8 bases and V 4 bases, and 3 bases lay outside the gene matches. The germline V gene encodes CDR1 SQVTM and CDR2 ANQGSEA. The CDR3 sequence is CSVGTGGLEKLFF. The DNA of the CDR3 is TGCAGCGTTGGGACAGGGGGCTTAGAAAAACTGTTTTTT.

This clone was found once. V usage is TRBV2 and J usage is TRBJ2-7; a weak D match, TRBD2 (6 bases). CDR1 is SNHLY and CDR2 is FYNNEI in the germline V gene. V lost 2 bases to trimming and J lost 2 bases, with 10 bases between them. This CDR3 comprises 14 residues. The CDR3 here is CASSELAEAYEQYF. In DNA, the CDR3 is TGTGCCAGCAGTGAATTAGCGGAAGCCTACGAGCAGTACTTC.

The rearrangement joins TRBV4-2 to TRBJ1-2; possible D gene TRBD1, 5 bases. The CDR3 has 17 residues. V was clipped by 0 bases and J by 2 bases, with 16 bases between them. Germline CDR1 LGHNA, CDR2 YNFKEQ. The CDR3 DNA sequence: TGTGCCAGCAGCCAAGATGGGGCAGTATCTTCCAACTATGGCTACACCTTC. Protein product: CASSQDGAVSSNYGYTF.

The chain joins TRBV11-3 to TRBJ2-2; D unresolved. The CDR3 consists of 14 residues. V lost 5 bases and J lost 6, with 13 bases in between. CDR1 and CDR2 from the germline V gene are SGHNT and YENEEA. The CDR3 loop reads CASSPGPTSGELFF. CDR3 sequence (DNA): TGTGCCAGCAGCCCCGGACCCACATCCGGGGAGCTGTTTTTT.

The CDR3 is CASSPVNYGYTF. CDR3 in DNA: TGTGCCAGCAGCCCGGTGAACTATGGCTACACCTTC. The rearrangement joins TRBV7-2 to TRBJ1-2; D gene ambiguous. Germline CDR1 and CDR2: SGHTA and FQGNSA. CDR3 size: 12 residues. V lost 5 bases and J lost 2, with 6 bases in between. The entire variable domain, with the rest obtained from reference TRBV7-2 and TRBJ1-2, is as follows: GAGVSQSPSNKVTEKGKDVELRCDPISGHTALYWYRQSLGQGLEFLIYFQGNSAPDKSGLPSDRFSAERTGGSVSTLTIQRTQQEDSAVYLCASSPVNYGYTFGSGTRLTVV.

J is TRBJ1-5 and V is TRBV7-2; D remains ambiguous. Germline V lookup: CDR1 SGHTA, CDR2 FQGNSA. The CDR3 contains 13 residues. V shed 3 bases and J shed 3 bases, with 6 bases lying between them. The CDR3 nucleotides are TGTGCCAGCAGCTTTCAGGTCAATCAGCCCCAGCATTTT. Translating gives CASSFQVNQPQHF.

This clone was detected a few times. V is TRBV4-1 and J is TRBJ2-1; D gene unclear. The CDR3 loop spans 12 amino acids. V lost 1 base and J lost 5, with 3 bases in between. From germline, CDR1 is MGHRA and CDR2 YSYEKL. CDR3: CASSQGHNEQFF. The CDR3 DNA reads TGCGCCAGCAGCCAAGGTCACAATGAGCAGTTCTTC.

A few counts support this clone. The chain has TRBV30 and TRBJ1-1, with 9 positions matching TRBD1. The germline CDR1 and CDR2 sequences are GTSNPN and SVGIG (reference sequence). This CDR3 has 13 residues. V dropped 7 bases and J dropped 9; count of bases not matched to a gene: 12. The chain's CDR3 is CALGRTGDPQAFF. Here the CDR3 DNA reads TGTGCCTTAGGGAGGACAGGGGACCCCCAAGCTTTCTTT.

The chain links TRBV10-1 to TRBJ2-1; 10 bases align to TRBD2. The V gene end was trimmed by 4 bases and the J gene end by 9 bases; junction bases not matched to a gene: 9. The CDR3 is made up of 15 amino acids. CDR1 is WNHNN, CDR2 SYGVQD, per germline (reference sequence). CDR3 sequence (DNA): TGCGCCAGCAGTGTTGTAGCGGGAGGATTGGGTGAGCAGTTCTTC. Translated, it gives CASSVVAGGLGEQFF.

This clone came up a few times. The chain links TRBV5-6 to TRBJ2-7, with 8 bases identical to TRBD1. Per the germline V gene, CDR1 is SGHDT and CDR2 is YYEEEE. Trimming at V came to 4 bases and at J to 3 bases, leaving 12 bases not matched to a gene. The CDR3 loop spans 16 amino acids. The CDR3 DNA reads TGTGCCAGCAGCCCCCAGGGGGCAGGGGTAATCTACGAGCAGTACTTC. Translating it yields CASSPQGAGVIYEQYF.

The chain uses TRBV30 and TRBJ1-4; unclear D gene. Per the germline V gene, CDR1 is GTSNPN and CDR2 is SVGIG (reference sequence). The CDR3 is 14 residues long. Trimming stripped 0 bases from V and 8 bases from J, with 13 bases between. CDR3: CAWSVLGSWEKLFF. CDR3 in DNA: TGTGCCTGGAGTGTACTTGGGTCATGGGAAAAACTGTTTTTT.

This clone was detected only a few times. The chain joins TRBV29-1 to TRBJ1-5; TRBD1 is a possible D gene (6 bases). V was clipped by 6 bases and J by 5 bases, with 11 bases between them. The CDR3 is 12 residues long. CDR1 and CDR2 (germline): SQVTM, ANQGSEA. Here the CDR3 DNA reads TGCAGCGTGAACAGGGTGCATCAGCCCCAGCATTTT. Its translation: CSVNRVHQPQHF.

This clone was observed a single time. CDR3 amino acids: CASSSTGFNSPLHF. For the CDR3, the DNA is TGTGCCAGCAGCTCGACAGGGTTTAATTCACCCCTCCACTTT. The chain links TRBV7-3 to TRBJ1-6; 7 bases are shared with TRBD1. Per germline, CDR1 SGHTA and CDR2 FQGTGA. V shed 4 bases, J shed 6 bases, and the junction held 3 bases outside the gene matches. The CDR3 length is 14 residues.

The chain links TRBV30 to TRBJ1-2; D is ambiguous. From germline, CDR1 is GTSNPN and CDR2 SVGIG (reference sequence). This CDR3 is 16 amino acids long. Between the trimmed V and J ends, which lost 2 bases and 2 bases, there was a span of 18 bases. The CDR3 protein is CAWSRVNYQVNYGYTF. The CDR3 DNA is TGTGCCTGGAGTCGAGTCAACTACCAGGTGAACTATGGCTACACCTTC.

V usage is TRBV6-5 and J usage is TRBJ1-5, with D possibly TRBD1 on 6 matching bases. The length of the CDR3 is 15 residues. Trimming shortened V by 7 bases and J by 0 bases, and 13 bases separated the two germline ends. Germline V CDR1 and CDR2: MNHEY, SVGAGI. As DNA, the CDR3 is TGTGCCAGCATTCGAGGGGGGGGTAGCAATCAGCCCCAGCATTTT. Translated: CASIRGGGSNQPQHF.

This clone has just a few counts. This chain links TRBV29-1 with TRBJ2-1; perhaps TRBD1 as D (6 bases). The length of the CDR3 is 12 residues. The germline V gene encodes CDR1 SQVTM and CDR2 ANQGSEA. The CDR3 bases are TGCAGTGCTGGACACAGGGAAAATGAGCAGTTCTTC. This gives the protein CSAGHRENEQFF.

The genes are TRBV4-2 and TRBJ2-7; 9 bases are a match to TRBD2. Losses at the gene ends were 0 bases for V and 3 bases for J; bases not matched to a gene: 3. The CDR3 consists of 15 residues. Germline values: CDR1 LGHNA, CDR2 YNFKEQ. The CDR3, as DNA: TGTGCCAGCAGCCAAGAAGCGGGGGGACACTACGAGCAGTACTTC. Amino acids: CASSQEAGGHYEQYF.

Only a few counts were recorded for this clone. The V gene is TRBV4-2, the J gene TRBJ2-5; TRBD2 agrees at 8 bases. Germline values: CDR1 LGHNA, CDR2 YNFKEQ. This CDR3 is 16 amino acids long. The V and J ends lost 1 base and 5 bases, in that order; junction bases with no gene match: 9. CDR3 bases: TGTGCCAGCAGCCAAGTAGTAGCGGGGATGGTGGAGACCCAGTACTTC. Translating it yields CASSQVVAGMVETQYF.

The chain has TRBV30 and TRBJ1-5; no clear D. Germline assignment: CDR1 GTSNPN and CDR2 SVGIG (reference sequence). V was cut by 0 bases and J by 0 bases, with 9 bases left in between. There are 15 residues in the CDR3. In nucleotides, the CDR3 is TGTGCCTGGAGTGTGGGCAGCTCTAGCAATCAGCCCCAGCATTTT. Its protein product is CAWSVGSSSNQPQHF.